The 26 T cell receptor beta chains below all came from one sample that was sequenced in a study of T-cell reconstitution after alpha-beta-depleted transplantation in children. Preparation of the TCRbeta library involved a method that used unique molecular identifiers. In TCRdb, the PCR reads were re-called with MiXCR into one record per CDR3 protein. The data contain over 200,000 distinct CDR3 sequences, about 9.2% of them singletons. The sequences come from PBMCs from the stem cell graft donor, collected from the stem cell graft. The receptors stem from a human donor who donated a stem cell graft to a child with acute lymphoblastic leukemia.

The J gene is TRBJ1-1, the V gene TRBV18; D is unclear. Germline-derived CDR1 and CDR2 are KGHSH and LQKENI. Trimming removed 0 bases from V and 8 bases from J, with 10 bases in between. There are 13 residues in the CDR3. For the CDR3, the DNA is TGTGCCAGCTCACCACCTGCGTCGGGAGAAGCTTTCTTT. Encoded protein: CASSPPASGEAFF.

This rearrangement joins TRBV5-1 to TRBJ2-7, with 9 nucleotides matching TRBD1. Germline-derived CDR1 and CDR2 are SGHRS and YFSETQ. Trimming cost V 4 bases and J 6 bases; bases outside gene matches: 14. The CDR3 consists of 16 residues. The DNA of the CDR3 is TGCGCCAGCAGCCACGTTCCCGGGACAGGGATCGGCGAGCAGTACTTC. This sequence encodes CASSHVPGTGIGEQYF. The entire variable domain, with the rest obtained from reference TRBV5-1 and TRBJ2-7, is as follows: KAGVTQTPRYLIKTRGQQVTLSCSPISGHRSVSWYQQTPGQGLQFLFEYFSETQRNKGNFPGRFSGRQFSNSRSEMNVSTLELGDSALYLCASSHVPGTGIGEQYFGPGTRLTVT.

The chain employs TRBV12-3 or TRBV12-4 and TRBJ1-2; no clear D gene. V was clipped by 6 bases and J by 1 base, with 12 bases between them. This CDR3 region has 14 residues. The CDR3 coding sequence is TGTGCCAGCAGCCACGCCGGGGTTAACTATGGCTACACCTTC. It specifies CASSHAGVNYGYTF.

This chain links TRBV5-6 with TRBJ1-2, with 7 bases fitting TRBD1. CDR1 SGHDT and CDR2 YYEEEE come from the germline V gene. J was trimmed by 5 bases and V by 4 bases; bases with no gene match: 17. This CDR3 contains 17 residues. The CDR3 loop is CASSKITGESDLYGYTF. CDR3 nucleotides: TGTGCCAGCAGCAAGATAACAGGGGAATCGGACCTATATGGCTACACCTTC.

The chain links TRBV12-3 or TRBV12-4 to TRBJ2-2; TRBD1 matches 9 bases. The CDR3 covers 15 residues. J was trimmed by 2 bases and V by 6 bases; bases with no gene match: 4. The CDR3 DNA is TGTGCCAGCAGAACCACAGGGGGCAACACCGGGGAGCTGTTTTTT. Translation: CASRTTGGNTGELFF.

This chain links TRBV12-3 or TRBV12-4 with TRBJ1-1; D might be TRBD1 (5 bases). The CDR3 contains 15 residues. Deletions cut 5 bases from V and 0 bases from J, with 13 bases between. In DNA, the CDR3 is TGTGCCAGCAGTACGAACGGGGCCGTGAACACTGAAGCTTTCTTT. Its translation: CASSTNGAVNTEAFF.

This clonotype was recorded only once. The genes are TRBV6-2 or TRBV6-3 and TRBJ2-3, with 8 bases fitting TRBD1. With V trimmed by 6 bases and J by 4 bases, 6 bases remained unmatched. CDR1 is MNHEY and CDR2 is SVGEGT in the germline V gene. The CDR3 length is 14 residues. The CDR3 here is CASRTPTGADTQYF. CDR3 coding DNA: TGTGCCAGCAGGACTCCGACAGGGGCAGATACGCAGTATTTT.

This clonotype showed up many times. The V call is TRBV7-9, the J call TRBJ2-3; 9 bases fit TRBD2. Per germline, CDR1 SEHNR and CDR2 FQNEAQ (reference sequence). V shed 5 bases and J 7 bases; nucleotides not matched to a gene: 7. CDR3 size: 14 residues. The CDR3 spells CASSEGGGVNTQYF. CDR3 nucleotide sequence: TGTGCCAGCAGCGAGGGCGGGGGGGTCAATACGCAGTATTTT.

This clonotype has a count of ten or more. The chain combines TRBV7-9 with TRBJ2-5, with D tentatively TRBD1 or TRBD2 (5 bases each). CDR3 size: 15 residues. V was clipped by 1 base and J by 9 bases, with 18 bases between them. Germline V CDR1 and CDR2: SEHNR, FQNEAQ (reference sequence). The CDR3 spells CASSLEVGRGKPQYF. The CDR3 bases are TGTGCCAGCAGCTTAGAGGTGGGACGTGGAAAACCCCAGTACTTC.

The J gene is TRBJ1-1, the V gene TRBV18; D not certain. Trimming took off 2 bases at V and 2 bases at J, with 15 bases between the two ends. The germline gives CDR1 KGHSH, CDR2 LQKENI. The CDR3 covers 16 residues. The CDR3 bases are TGTGCCAGCTCACCAAGCGAGAAGCGGGAAAACACTGAAGCTTTCTTT. This gives the protein CASSPSEKRENTEAFF.

At least ten counts were recorded for this clonotype. The chain is built from TRBV20-1 and TRBJ2-1, with 12 positions matching TRBD2. Germline values: CDR1 DFQATT, CDR2 SNEGSKA (reference sequence). There are 16 residues in the CDR3. The trim removed 4 bases at V and 7 bases at J, leaving 11 bases unmatched. The CDR3: CSANRLAGGPGNEQFF. The CDR3 DNA reads TGCAGTGCTAATCGCCTAGCGGGGGGGCCGGGGAATGAGCAGTTCTTC.

Many counts were recorded for this clonotype. This chain uses TRBV4-3 with TRBJ1-1; no reliable D call. Trimming shortened V by 0 bases and J by 11 bases, and 16 bases separated the two germline ends. The CDR3 has 14 residues. Looked up from germline, CDR1 is LGHNA and CDR2 is YSLEER. The chain's CDR3 is CASSQDLPGRGAFF. The CDR3 DNA reads TGCGCCAGCAGCCAAGATCTTCCAGGCCGTGGGGCTTTCTTT.

This clonotype has ten or more counts. V and J are TRBV20-1 and TRBJ1-5, with 8 bases identical to TRBD1. V shed 3 bases and J 6 bases; nucleotides not matched to a gene: 10. Germline CDR1 is DFQATT and CDR2 is SNEGSKA (reference sequence). This CDR3 comprises 15 residues. CDR3 loop: CSASRGQGGGQPQHF. CDR3 sequence (DNA): TGCAGTGCTAGCAGGGGGCAGGGGGGAGGTCAGCCCCAGCATTTT.

This clonotype was seen more than once but under ten times. The chain's CDR3 is CASPRQGGMNTEAFF. CDR3 DNA sequence: TGTGCCAGTCCCAGACAGGGGGGTATGAACACTGAAGCTTTCTTT. The V gene is TRBV2, the J gene TRBJ1-1; 9 bases agree with TRBD1. Germline assignment: CDR1 SNHLY and CDR2 FYNNEI. V shed 9 bases, J shed 0 bases, and the junction held 8 bases outside the gene matches. The length of the CDR3 is 15 residues. The variable domain in full, with the rest retrieved from reference TRBV2 and TRBJ1-1, is EPEVTQTPSHQVTQMGQEVILRCVPISNHLYFYWYRQILGQKVEFLVSFYNNEISEKSEIFDDQFSVERPDGSNFTLKIRSTKLEDSAMYFCASPRQGGMNTEAFFGQGTRLTVV.

This chain joins TRBV12-3 or TRBV12-4 and TRBJ1-1; D gene uncertain. The CDR3 extends over 16 amino acids. V dropped 7 bases and J dropped 5 bases, with 23 bases sitting between them. The CDR3 bases are TGTGCCAGCACCTCGTCTTACTCGGAGGGTTGGACTGAAGCTTTCTTT. Amino acid sequence: CASTSSYSEGWTEAFF.

This clonotype was seen more than once but under ten times. CDR3 in amino acids: CSAGLAGGRGETQYF. In DNA form, the CDR3 reads TGCAGTGCGGGACTAGCGGGGGGGCGGGGAGAGACCCAGTACTTC. This chain links TRBV20-1 with TRBJ2-5; 16 nucleotides match TRBD2. V lost 6 bases, J lost 4 bases, and 5 bases stayed unmatched. The CDR3 has 15 amino acids. Germline V CDR1 and CDR2: DFQATT, SNEGSKA (reference sequence).

This clonotype was detected ten times or more. The rearrangement joins TRBV6-5 to TRBJ2-1; TRBD2 agrees at 7 bases. J lost 6 bases, V lost 3 bases, and 11 bases had no gene match. The CDR3 consists of 16 residues. Per germline, CDR1 MNHEY and CDR2 SVGAGI. CDR3 sequence: CASSYRLGLPTNEQFF. The CDR3 nucleotides are TGTGCCAGCAGTTATCGGCTGGGACTACCAACCAATGAGCAGTTCTTC.

In this sample, this clonotype turned up many times. V is TRBV24-1 and J is TRBJ2-5; TRBD2 might be the D (6 bases). Germline V CDR1 and CDR2: KGHDR, SFDVKD. Trimming removed 5 bases from V and 5 bases from J, with 8 bases in between. The CDR3 sequence is 12 residues long. CDR3 loop: CATSAAGETQYF. CDR3 bases: TGTGCCACCAGTGCGGCGGGGGAGACCCAGTACTTC.

The CDR3 nucleotides are TGCGCCAGCAGCACCAATCGGGGCTCGAACACCGGGGAGCTGTTTTTT. It encodes CASSTNRGSNTGELFF. This chain joins TRBV5-1 and TRBJ2-2, with D tentatively TRBD1 or TRBD2 (5 bases each). The CDR3 length is 16 residues. Trimming stripped 4 bases from V and 0 bases from J, with 13 bases between. Per germline, CDR1 SGHRS and CDR2 YFSETQ. Based on the CDR3 plus reference TRBV5-1 and TRBJ2-2, the full variable domain is KAGVTQTPRYLIKTRGQQVTLSCSPISGHRSVSWYQQTPGQGLQFLFEYFSETQRNKGNFPGRFSGRQFSNSRSEMNVSTLELGDSALYLCASSTNRGSNTGELFFGEGSRLTVL.

This clonotype was counted many times. The V gene is TRBV29-1, the J gene TRBJ2-2; tentatively, D is TRBD1 (6 bases). Trimming cost V 6 bases and J 6 bases, with 17 bases left between them. From germline, CDR1 is SQVTM and CDR2 ANQGSEA. CDR3 length equals 14 residues. The CDR3, as DNA: TGCAGCGTAATGGACAGTACGTCTGCCGGGGAGCTGTTTTTT. Translated, it gives CSVMDSTSAGELFF.

DNA of the CDR3: TGTGCCAGCAGCTTCAAGCCGGGACTACCGATGTTCTTC. It specifies CASSFKPGLPMFF. J is TRBJ2-1 and V is TRBV7-8, with 7 bases identical to TRBD2. Per the germline V gene, CDR1 is SGHVS and CDR2 is FQNEAQ. With V trimmed by 3 bases and J by 15 bases, 11 bases remained unmatched. The CDR3 sequence is 13 residues long.

This rearrangement joins TRBV20-1 to TRBJ1-5; TRBD1 matches at 8 bases. This CDR3 spans 17 amino acids. V lost 2 bases and J lost 1; bases outside the gene matches: 10. Germline-derived CDR1 and CDR2 are DFQATT and SNEGSKA (reference sequence). The CDR3 coding sequence is TGCAGTGCTAGATCCCCGGGTGGACAGGGAAGCAATCAGCCCCAGCATTTT. As protein: CSARSPGGQGSNQPQHF.

Only a few counts were recorded for this clonotype. The gene calls are TRBV7-8 and TRBJ1-3, with D perhaps matching TRBD1 (6 bases). CDR1 SGHVS and CDR2 FQNEAQ come from the germline V gene. V dropped 1 base and J dropped 11 bases, with 21 bases sitting between them. The CDR3 has 16 amino acids. CDR3 nucleotides: TGTGCCAGCAGCTTAGTAGGGGGTTTAGAGGGAGTCGCCATATATTTT. It yields the protein CASSLVGGLEGVAIYF. The complete variable domain, with remaining parts taken from reference TRBV7-8 and TRBJ1-3, reads GAGVSQSPRYKVAKRGQDVALRCDPISGHVSLFWYQQALGQGPEFLTYFQNEAQLDKSGLPSDRFFAERPEGSVSTLKIQRTQQEDSAVYLCASSLVGGLEGVAIYFGEGSWLTVV.

This clonotype was observed at least ten times. V gene TRBV12-3 or TRBV12-4 combines with J gene TRBJ1-5, with D unresolved. The V gene lost 2 bases and the J gene lost 7 bases, with 12 bases spanning the gap. The CDR3 runs to 14 residues. The CDR3 is CASSLSGSGQPQHF. The DNA of the CDR3 is TGTGCCAGCAGTTTATCGGGGTCTGGACAGCCCCAGCATTTT.

Many counts were recorded for this clonotype. The chain has TRBV12-3 or TRBV12-4 and TRBJ1-5; TRBD1 agrees at 8 bases. V was pared by 3 bases and J by 5 bases, with 9 bases of the junction left unmatched. The CDR3 is 16 residues long. DNA of the CDR3: TGTGCCAGCAGTTTTAGCCGCACAGGGGGGCATCAGCCCCAGCATTTT. It yields the protein CASSFSRTGGHQPQHF.

The sample holds many counts of this clonotype. This chain joins TRBV29-1 and TRBJ2-7; D is tentatively TRBD1 or TRBD2 (5 bases each). CDR1 is SQVTM and CDR2 is ANQGSEA in the germline V gene. V gave up 1 base and J gave up 2 bases, with 15 bases separating them. The CDR3 is 15 residues long. CDR3 in DNA: TGCAGCGTTGAAGTTGGGGCTAGCCGCACCTACGAGCAGTACTTC. This sequence encodes CSVEVGASRTYEQYF.